The 21 T cell receptor beta chains reported below all come from one sample, sequenced in a study of cytomegalovirus exposure and HLA in healthy donors (dated by TCRdb to the late 2010s). Libraries came from the immunoSEQ multiplex PCR assay. The table was pulled from immuneACCESS by TCRdb, which kept in-frame rearrangements only. Such tables lose some clones; where checked, under half of the loss comes from unresolved V genes, and the rest has no known cause. This sample is represented by about 360,000 clones; roughly 88% of them were singletons. Of the sample, roughly 0.82% is held by the ten largest clones. The sample comprised PBMCs. All receptors come from a woman aged 18-30 years in good health and CMV-seronegative.

This sequence joins TRBV13 and TRBJ1-3; tentatively, D is TRBD1 (5 bases). The CDR3 totals 15 residues. Germline V CDR1 and CDR2: PRHDT, FYEKMQ (reference sequence). V was trimmed by 1 base and J by 4 bases, leaving 11 bases between them. CDR3 sequence (DNA): TGTGCCAGCAGCTTAGATCAGGGCAACGGAAACACCATATATTTT. It specifies CASSLDQGNGNTIYF.

This clone was detected only once. The V call is TRBV27, the J call TRBJ2-7, with 9 bases aligning to TRBD1. The CDR3 has 16 residues. Germline V gives CDR1 MNHEY, CDR2 SMNVEV (reference sequence). The J segment lost 5 bases and the V segment lost 0 bases, leaving 8 bases of the junction unmatched. The DNA of the CDR3 is TGTGCCAGCAGTTTATCTAGGGGACAGGGAACCCACGAGCAGTACTTC. Amino acid sequence: CASSLSRGQGTHEQYF.

The chain uses TRBV28 and TRBJ2-7, with 9 positions matching TRBD1. The germline V gene encodes CDR1 MDHEN and CDR2 SYDVKM. The CDR3 has 17 amino acids. Losses at the gene ends were 1 base for V and 2 bases for J; bases not matched to a gene: 9. CDR3: CASSLSPGQGIPYEQYF. CDR3 bases: TGTGCCAGCAGTTTATCTCCCGGACAGGGGATCCCCTACGAGCAGTACTTC.

The chain links TRBV15 to TRBJ1-1; possible D gene TRBD1, 6 bases. Trimming pared 0 bases from V and 4 bases from J, leaving 12 bases between. CDR1 and CDR2 from the germline V gene are LNHNV and YYDKDF (reference sequence). The CDR3 runs 15 residues. The CDR3 is CATSRDRGGSTEAFF. CDR3 DNA sequence: TGTGCCACCAGCAGAGATAGGGGGGGAAGCACTGAAGCTTTCTTT.

A remark on this clone: The sample holds other DNA sequences that translate to the same CDR3. V usage is TRBV30 and J usage is TRBJ1-5; D possibly corresponds to TRBD1 (5 bases). Per germline, CDR1 GTSNPN and CDR2 SVGIG (reference sequence). Trimming took 2 bases from V and 1 from J, leaving 6 bases between them. The CDR3 covers 13 residues. CDR3 loop: CAWSPGSNQPQHF. Here the CDR3 DNA reads TGTGCCTGGAGTCCAGGGAGCAATCAGCCCCAGCATTTT.

This chain links TRBV28 with TRBJ1-3; D is possibly TRBD1 (5 bases). Germline CDR1 and CDR2: MDHEN and SYDVKM. The CDR3 consists of 15 residues. Trimming took off 6 bases at V and 6 bases at J, with 18 bases between the two ends. The CDR3 reads CASSASGLSSNTIYF. CDR3 DNA sequence: TGTGCCAGCAGCGCATCAGGGTTGAGCTCAAACACCATATATTTT.

The chain is built from TRBV10-2 and TRBJ2-7, with D tentatively TRBD2 (6 bases). CDR3 length: 16 amino acids. Germline loops: CDR1 WSHSY, CDR2 SAAADI. Deletions cut 5 bases from V and 0 bases from J, with 17 bases between. The DNA of the CDR3 is TGCGCCAGCAGTCCTGCGGGGAGCCGGAGCTCCTACGAGCAGTACTTC. Translation: CASSPAGSRSSYEQYF.

The chain links TRBV6-1 to TRBJ2-3; 10 bases map to TRBD1. This CDR3 is 16 amino acids long. Germline V gene sequence: CDR1 MNHNS, CDR2 SASEGT. Losses at the gene ends were 4 bases for V and 5 bases for J; bases not matched to a gene: 9. CDR3 in amino acids: CASSVGQGNGEDTQYF. The CDR3 nucleotides are TGTGCCAGCAGTGTGGGACAGGGGAACGGGGAAGATACGCAGTATTTT.

The rearrangement joins TRBV19 to TRBJ1-2; possible D gene TRBD1, 5 bases. The germline V gene has CDR1 LNHDA and CDR2 SQIVND (reference sequence). The CDR3 runs to 13 residues. V lost 5 bases and J 6 bases, leaving 13 bases between the germline ends. The CDR3 nucleotides are TGTGCCAGTAGTTTGGACACAAAAAATGGCTACACCTTC. This gives the protein CASSLDTKNGYTF.

V is TRBV15 and J is TRBJ1-4; D not certain. The CDR3 loop spans 15 amino acids. Trimming took 1 base from V and 5 from J, leaving 11 bases between them. Per the germline V gene, CDR1 is LNHNV and CDR2 is YYDKDF (reference sequence). CDR3 sequence (DNA): TGTGCCACCAGCAGAGTGATAGGTAGCAATGAAAAACTGTTTTTT. Its translation: CATSRVIGSNEKLFF. Complete variable domain (other parts from reference TRBV15 and TRBJ1-4): DAMVIQNPRYQVTQFGKPVTLSCSQTLNHNVMYWYQQKSSQAPKLLFHYYDKDFNNEADTPDNFQSRRPNTSFCFLDIRSPGLGDTAMYLCATSRVIGSNEKLFFGSGTQLSVL.

The chain combines TRBV6-1 with TRBJ2-7; D may be TRBD1 (6 bases). V was clipped by 7 bases and J by 1 base, with 11 bases between them. CDR1 and CDR2 from the germline V gene are MNHNS and SASEGT. The CDR3 extends over 13 amino acids. CDR3 nucleotides: TGTGCCAGCATGAAGGACAGTTCCTACGAGCAGTACTTC. Translated, it gives CASMKDSSYEQYF.

In its sample, this clone was seen once. V gene TRBV7-2 combines with J gene TRBJ2-4; 11 nucleotides line up with TRBD2. V dropped 8 bases and J dropped 9; count of bases not matched to a gene: 15. Germline V gene sequence: CDR1 SGHTA, CDR2 FQGNSA. The CDR3 spans 16 residues. This CDR3 is CASGDSGRAGFGIQYF. CDR3 coding DNA: TGTGCCAGCGGGGATAGCGGGAGGGCCGGGTTTGGCATTCAGTACTTC.

The chain combines TRBV5-6 with TRBJ2-3; D is uncertain. CDR3 length equals 13 residues. V gave up 4 bases and J gave up 10 bases, with 16 bases separating them. Germline CDR1 reads SGHDT; CDR2 reads YYEEEE. Here the CDR3 DNA reads TGTGCCAGCAGCACGAACTTTCTCCCCTCGCAGTATTTT. Protein product: CASSTNFLPSQYF.

The V and J genes are TRBV10-2 and TRBJ2-7; perhaps TRBD1 as D (6 bases). Per germline, CDR1 WSHSY and CDR2 SAAADI. This CDR3 is 15 amino acids long. The V end lost 0 bases, the J end lost 2 bases, and 11 bases lay between the germline ends. The chain's CDR3 is CASSESWTDPYEQYF. CDR3 nucleotides: TGCGCCAGCAGTGAGTCTTGGACAGACCCCTACGAGCAGTACTTC.

This clone was found a few times. J is TRBJ1-5 and V is TRBV5-5; no definite D call. The CDR3 loop spans 15 amino acids. Germline CDR1 SGHKS, CDR2 YYEKEE (reference sequence). Trimming took off 4 bases at V and 0 bases at J, with 11 bases between the two ends. The CDR3 spells CASSLAGVSNQPQHF. CDR3 nucleotide sequence: TGTGCCAGCAGCCTGGCAGGTGTTAGCAATCAGCCCCAGCATTTT.

The chain combines TRBV4-1 with TRBJ2-2; no clear D gene. The CDR3 runs to 19 residues. The V gene's germline CDR1 is MGHRA and CDR2 YSYEKL. Trimming removed 1 base from V and 7 bases from J, with 25 bases in between. CDR3 nucleotides: TGCGCCAGCAGCCAAGTGTCCCTAACTTTGGTGAGGCCGGACGGGGAGCTGTTTTTT. Translated, it gives CASSQVSLTLVRPDGELFF.

The J gene is TRBJ1-3, the V gene TRBV28; D gene uncertain. There are 15 residues in the CDR3. Germline-derived CDR1 and CDR2 are MDHEN and SYDVKM. Trimming removed 3 bases at V and 2 bases at J, with 11 bases between. The DNA of the CDR3 is TGTGCCAGCAGTTTCCCCAGGTCTACTGGAAACACCATATATTTT. Residues: CASSFPRSTGNTIYF.

The rearrangement links TRBV10-2 to TRBJ1-1, with D possibly being TRBD1 (5 bases). Germline CDR1 reads WSHSY; CDR2 reads SAAADI. There are 16 residues in the CDR3. The ends were cut back, 9 bases at V and 3 bases at J, with 23 bases in the middle. This CDR3 is CASEEPTDGGDTEAFF. CDR3 in DNA: TGCGCCAGTGAGGAACCCACGGACGGGGGAGACACTGAAGCTTTCTTT.

The J gene is TRBJ2-4, the V gene TRBV6-5; TRBD2 agrees at 8 bases. J was trimmed by 8 bases and V by 8 bases; bases with no gene match: 14. In germline, CDR1 is MNHEY, CDR2 SVGAGI. This CDR3 has 15 amino acids. The CDR3 DNA reads TGTGCCAGCGGGACGCGTAGCGGGAAATGGGACATTCAGTACTTC. Translation gives CASGTRSGKWDIQYF.

This chain uses TRBV4-1 with TRBJ1-6; D might be TRBD1 (5 bases). V was trimmed by 1 base and J by 8 bases, leaving 15 bases between them. Germline V CDR1 and CDR2: MGHRA, YSYEKL. CDR3 length: 16 amino acids. The CDR3 loop reads CASSQAARVGYSPLHF. The DNA for the CDR3 is TGCGCCAGCAGCCAAGCGGCCAGGGTTGGTTATTCACCCCTCCACTTT.

This clone came up once. The gene calls are TRBV7-8 and TRBJ2-7, with 11 bases identical to TRBD1. After removal of 4 bases from V and 9 bases from J, the junction contained 11 bases not matched to a gene. The CDR3 runs 15 residues. Looked up from germline, CDR1 is SGHVS and CDR2 is FQNEAQ. CDR3 DNA: TGTGCCAGCAGCTCCCGGGACAGGGGGTATGGAATGCAGTACTTC. This sequence encodes CASSSRDRGYGMQYF.